Shown below are 22 T cell receptor beta chains from a single sample sequenced in a study of CD8+CD57+ T cells in acquired aplastic anemia. Genomic DNA served as template for TCR beta VDJ and CDR3 profiling. TCRdb re-called the reads through MiXCR, storing one row per CDR3 protein. The data show about 190,000 distinct CDR3 sequences, more than 45% seen once. Previously, flow cytometry had revealed CD8+CD57+ cell expansion in the patients chosen for sequencing. Specimen: sorted CD4+, CD8+, or CD8+CD57+ T cells (not recorded which) from PBMCs. The receptors were sampled from a human donor with aplastic anemia.

This clonotype is a singleton in its sample. The rearrangement uses TRBV7-2 and TRBJ2-7; D unclear. The CDR3 totals 8 residues. Deletions cut 11 bases from V and 6 bases from J, with 5 bases between. Germline V gene data show CDR1 as SGHTA and CDR2 as FQGNSA. The CDR3 spells CALSEQYF. CDR3 in DNA: TGTGCCTTGTCCGAGCAGTACTTC.

Relative to its sample, this clonotype is medium-sized. The gene calls are TRBV20-1 and TRBJ2-1; D uncertain. CDR1 is DFQATT and CDR2 is SNEGSKA in the germline V gene (reference sequence). This CDR3 region has 12 residues. Trimming removed 2 bases at V and 8 bases at J, with 10 bases between. The CDR3 loop is CSARPVLDEQFF. In DNA form, the CDR3 reads TGCAGTGCTAGACCCGTTCTGGATGAGCAGTTCTTC.

The rearrangement uses TRBV19 and TRBJ2-7; D is undetermined. Germline CDR1 and CDR2: LNHDA and SQIVND (reference sequence). The CDR3 sequence is 14 residues long. V was pared by 6 bases and J by 0 bases, with 12 bases between. CDR3: CASRAFEFSYEQYF. The CDR3 DNA follows: TGTGCCAGTAGAGCGTTTGAGTTCTCCTACGAGCAGTACTTC.

Written as DNA, the CDR3 is TGCGCCAGCAGCTTGGCCGTCGAGGGGGCGTATGGCTACACCTTC. Translation gives CASSLAVEGAYGYTF. The rearrangement joins TRBV5-1 to TRBJ1-2; the match to TRBD1 covers 7 bases. After removal of 0 bases from V and 5 bases from J, the junction contained 7 bases not matched to a gene. CDR1 SGHRS and CDR2 YFSETQ come from the germline V gene. The CDR3 is 15 residues long.

This clonotype was counted many times. The rearrangement joins TRBV5-1 to TRBJ2-3; D may match TRBD1 or TRBD2 (5 bases each). V was cut by 4 bases and J by 6 bases, with 12 bases left in between. The CDR3 spans 13 residues. The germline V gene encodes CDR1 SGHRS and CDR2 YFSETQ. CDR3 sequence: CASSRDGADTQYF. Here the CDR3 DNA reads TGCGCCAGCAGCAGGGACGGCGCCGATACGCAGTATTTT.

This chain uses TRBV11-1 with TRBJ1-2; 9 bases fit TRBD1. Germline V lookup: CDR1 SGHAT, CDR2 FQDESV (reference sequence). After removal of 4 bases from V and 5 bases from J, the junction contained 11 bases not matched to a gene. The CDR3 contains 16 residues. Here the CDR3 reads CASSYSGQGTGYGYTF. CDR3 in DNA: TGTGCCAGCAGCTACTCGGGACAGGGTACGGGGTATGGCTACACCTTC.

The sample holds many counts of this clonotype. J is TRBJ2-1 and V is TRBV14, with 11 bases fitting TRBD2. Germline V gene data show CDR1 as SGHDN and CDR2 as FVKESK. The CDR3 consists of 14 residues. V lost 8 bases, J lost 7 bases, and 7 bases stayed unmatched. The CDR3 loop is CASATSGISNEQFF. CDR3 coding DNA: TGTGCCAGCGCGACTAGCGGGATTTCGAATGAGCAGTTCTTC.

This clonotype was recorded a few times. V is TRBV10-3 and J is TRBJ2-5, with D possibly TRBD2 on 5 matching bases. The germline gives CDR1 ENHRY, CDR2 SYGVKD. V was cut by 11 bases and J by 2 bases, with 12 bases left in between. The CDR3 covers 12 residues. Here the CDR3 DNA reads TGTGCCGCGTCTGGACTGCAAGAGACCCAGTACTTC. Its protein product is CAASGLQETQYF.

The chain is built from TRBV2 and TRBJ1-3, with D perhaps TRBD1 (5 bases). V was shortened by 8 bases and J by 4 bases, with 6 bases between the two germline ends. Germline CDR1 reads SNHLY; CDR2 reads FYNNEI. This CDR3 region has 11 residues. In nucleotides, the CDR3 is TGTGCCAGCCAGGGAGGAAACACCATATATTTT. Its translation is CASQGGNTIYF. The full variable domain, with the rest looked up from reference TRBV2 and TRBJ1-3, is EPEVTQTPSHQVTQMGQEVILRCVPISNHLYFYWYRQILGQKVEFLVSFYNNEISEKSEIFDDQFSVERPDGSNFTLKIRSTKLEDSAMYFCASQGGNTIYFGEGSWLTVV.

Many counts were recorded for this clonotype. The chain carries TRBV20-1 and TRBJ1-1; 7 bases map to TRBD1. The CDR3 totals 13 residues. Germline V lookup: CDR1 DFQATT, CDR2 SNEGSKA (reference sequence). The V segment lost 6 bases and the J segment 1 base; nucleotides outside the gene matches: 5. In DNA form, the CDR3 reads TGCAGTGCCACCGGGACAGCGAACACTGAAGCTTTCTTT. This sequence encodes CSATGTANTEAFF.

Details on this clonotype: One base away lies a much larger clone, so this may be a sequencing read error. The chain joins TRBV6-1 to TRBJ2-5, with TRBD2 matching over 7 bases. The CDR3 runs 14 residues. Trimming removed 8 bases from V and 3 bases from J; junction bases left unmatched: 9. Germline values: CDR1 MNHNS, CDR2 SASEGT. The CDR3: CASGGIGGEETQYF. In nucleotides, the CDR3 is TGTGCCAGCGGTGGGATTGGGGGGGAAGAGACCCAGTACTTC.

The sample holds many counts of this clonotype. This sequence joins TRBV7-3 and TRBJ2-3, with D possibly matching TRBD2 (5 bases). V was pared by 1 base and J by 0 bases, with 20 bases between. Germline V gene sequence: CDR1 SGHTA, CDR2 FQGTGA. The CDR3 loop spans 19 amino acids. The CDR3 is CASSLSALREIKSTDTQYF. The CDR3 nucleotides are TGTGCCAGCAGCTTAAGTGCCTTGAGGGAGATCAAGAGCACAGATACGCAGTATTTT.

This clonotype was found many times. The CDR3 DNA reads as TGTGCCAGCACCTCCCGCCCCGGCCAATCCTACGAGCAGTACTTC. This translates into CASTSRPGQSYEQYF. The V and J genes are TRBV6-2 or TRBV6-3 and TRBJ2-7; D remains ambiguous. The CDR3 sequence is 15 residues long. The germline V and J ends were trimmed by 7 bases and 1 base, with 17 bases remaining between them. From germline, CDR1 is MNHEY and CDR2 SVGEGT.

The table lists this clonotype with a few counts. The chain employs TRBV29-1 and TRBJ2-3; 8 bases fit TRBD1. Germline CDR1 is SQVTM and CDR2 is ANQGSEA. CDR3 length: 14 residues. J was trimmed by 1 base and V by 4 bases; bases with no gene match: 4. This CDR3 is CSVGTGYGTDTQYF. CDR3 DNA: TGCAGCGTTGGGACAGGGTATGGCACAGATACGCAGTATTTT.

This chain uses TRBV24-1 with TRBJ2-5, with 7 bases fitting TRBD1. This CDR3 is 16 amino acids long. CDR1 and CDR2 from the germline V gene are KGHDR and SFDVKD. Trimming took 2 bases from V and 3 from J; bases not matched to a gene: 8. CDR3 sequence: CATSDSPGTAEETQYF. The CDR3 DNA sequence: TGTGCCACCAGTGATTCCCCAGGGACAGCAGAAGAGACCCAGTACTTC.

The V and J genes are TRBV11-3 and TRBJ2-7; 9 nucleotides line up with TRBD2. This CDR3 has 15 amino acids. Germline CDR1 SGHNT, CDR2 YENEEA. The ends lost 5 bases at V and 5 bases at J; junction bases unmatched: 10. CDR3 DNA sequence: TGTGCCAGCAGCACGACCGGGACTAGCATGGACGAGCAGTACTTC. This sequence encodes CASSTTGTSMDEQYF.

The chain uses TRBV2 and TRBJ2-7, with 10 bases lining up with TRBD1. Germline trimming cut 5 bases from V and 0 bases from J; bases unmatched to any gene: 4. This CDR3 comprises 15 residues. Germline V lookup: CDR1 SNHLY, CDR2 FYNNEI. In DNA, the CDR3 is TGTGCCAGCAGTCCGGGACAGGGGATCTCCTACGAGCAGTACTTC. Its protein is CASSPGQGISYEQYF.

This clonotype showed up just once. A clone one base away is much larger, so this may be a read error. V is TRBV5-1 and J is TRBJ2-3; D not resolved. Germline CDR1 reads SGHRS; CDR2 reads YFSETQ. The CDR3 runs to 13 residues. Deletions cut 2 bases from V and 3 bases from J, with 7 bases between. CDR3 bases: TGCGCCAGCAGCTTCACACTGACAGATACGCAGTATTTT. Translating it yields CASSFTLTDTQYF.

The sample holds many counts of this clonotype. This rearrangement joins TRBV11-1 to TRBJ2-7; 7 positions match TRBD2. There are 13 residues in the CDR3. Germline values: CDR1 SGHAT, CDR2 FQDESV (reference sequence). V dropped 2 bases and J dropped 6; count of bases not matched to a gene: 4. CDR3 coding DNA: TGTGCCAGCAGCTTATGGGCGGGAGTCGAGCAGTACTTC. Its translation is CASSLWAGVEQYF.

The chain combines TRBV3-1 with TRBJ1-1; D is uncertain. V lost 7 bases, J lost 1 base, and 13 bases lay in between. The CDR3 is 14 amino acids. Germline V lookup: CDR1 LGHDT, CDR2 YNNKEL (reference sequence). CDR3: CASTEDRSNTEAFF. CDR3 bases: TGTGCCAGCACCGAAGATCGGTCGAACACTGAAGCTTTCTTT.

V gene TRBV11-2 combines with J gene TRBJ2-1; 14 bases map to TRBD2. This CDR3 spans 15 amino acids. The V gene's germline CDR1 is SGHAT and CDR2 FQNNGV. Trimming at V came to 5 bases and at J to 7 bases, leaving 4 bases not matched to a gene. Here the CDR3 reads CASSRLAGGRNEQFF. The CDR3 DNA reads TGTGCCAGCAGCAGACTAGCGGGGGGGCGGAATGAGCAGTTCTTC.

This clonotype has a handful of counts. V and J are TRBV7-8 and TRBJ2-2; perhaps D is TRBD1 or TRBD2 (6 bases each). This CDR3 spans 18 amino acids. Germline loops: CDR1 SGHVS, CDR2 FQNEAQ. V was clipped by 3 bases and J by 6 bases, with 23 bases between them. The CDR3 DNA is TGTGCCAGCAGCTTGGGGGCCCGCGGCGGGACTCCAGCCGGGGAGCTGTTTTTT. As protein: CASSLGARGGTPAGELFF.